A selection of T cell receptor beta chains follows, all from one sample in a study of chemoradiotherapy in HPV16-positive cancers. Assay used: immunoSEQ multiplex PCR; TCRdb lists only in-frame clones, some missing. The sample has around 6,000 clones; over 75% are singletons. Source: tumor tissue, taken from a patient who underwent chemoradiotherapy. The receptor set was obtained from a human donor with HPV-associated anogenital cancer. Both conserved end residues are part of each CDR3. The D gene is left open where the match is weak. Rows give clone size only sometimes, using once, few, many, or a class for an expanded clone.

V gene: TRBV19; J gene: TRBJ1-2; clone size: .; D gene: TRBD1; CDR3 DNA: TGTGCCAGTAGCATGCAGGGGGCAAGGTATGGCTACACCTTC; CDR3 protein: CASSMQGARYGYTF
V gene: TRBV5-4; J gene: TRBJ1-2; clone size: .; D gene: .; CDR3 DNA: TGTGCCAGCAGCGAAAAGACAGGACTCAACTATGGCTACACCTTC; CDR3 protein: CASSEKTGLNYGYTF
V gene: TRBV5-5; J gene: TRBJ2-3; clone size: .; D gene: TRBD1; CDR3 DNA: TGTGCCAGCAGCTTGGAGGGGGCTAGCACAGATACGCAGTATTTT; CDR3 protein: CASSLEGASTDTQYF
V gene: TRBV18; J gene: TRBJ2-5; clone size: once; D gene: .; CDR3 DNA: TGTGCCAGCTCACGGGTGGGAGTGTCGTCCGAGACCCAGTACTTC; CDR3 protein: CASSRVGVSSETQYF
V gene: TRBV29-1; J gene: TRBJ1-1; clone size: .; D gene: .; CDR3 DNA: TGCAGCGCCGGGGCCAGGAACACTGAAGCTTTCTTT; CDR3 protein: CSAGARNTEAFF
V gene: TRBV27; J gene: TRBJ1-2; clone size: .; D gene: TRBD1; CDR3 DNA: TGTGCCAGCAGCCCGGACAGGGGGTCTACCATCGTCCATGGCTACACCTTC; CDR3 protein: CASSPDRGSTIVHGYTF
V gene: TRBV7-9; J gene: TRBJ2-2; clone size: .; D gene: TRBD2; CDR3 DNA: TGTGCCAGCAGTATCACCCTCGGACTAGCCACCGGGGAGCTGTTTTTT; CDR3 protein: CASSITLGLATGELFF
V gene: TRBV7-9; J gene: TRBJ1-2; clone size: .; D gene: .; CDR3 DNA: TGTGCCAGCAGCTCTGTTGGGGGGCTTGGCTACACCTTC; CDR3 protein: CASSSVGGLGYTF
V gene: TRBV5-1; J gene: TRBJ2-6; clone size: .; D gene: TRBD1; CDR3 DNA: TGCGCCAGCAGCTTCCAAACCTCGGGACAGGGGGCCAACGTCCTGACTTTC; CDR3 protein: CASSFQTSGQGANVLTF
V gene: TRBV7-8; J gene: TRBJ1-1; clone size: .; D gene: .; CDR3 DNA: TGTGCCAGCAGCTTATTCTCTCGACAGACCGGGACTGAAGCTTTCTTT; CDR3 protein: CASSLFSRQTGTEAFF
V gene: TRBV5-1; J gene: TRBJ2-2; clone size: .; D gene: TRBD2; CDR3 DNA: TGCGCCAGCAGCTTTACTAGCGGGGGAACCGGGGAGCTGTTTTTT; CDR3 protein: CASSFTSGGTGELFF
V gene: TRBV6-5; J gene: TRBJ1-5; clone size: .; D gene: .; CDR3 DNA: TGTGCCAGCAGTTACTCGATCGGCCGGCTGAATCAGCCCCAGCATTTT; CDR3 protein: CASSYSIGRLNQPQHF
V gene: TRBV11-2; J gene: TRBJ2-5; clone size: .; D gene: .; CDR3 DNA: TGTGCCAGCAGCTTCGGCGCTACAACGGAAGAGACCCAGTACTTC; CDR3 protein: CASSFGATTEETQYF
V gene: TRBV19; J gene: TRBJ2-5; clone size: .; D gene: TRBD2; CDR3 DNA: TGTGCCAGTAGTATCAACCCGGGAGGAGGAAAGACCCAGTACTTC; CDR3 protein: CASSINPGGGKTQYF
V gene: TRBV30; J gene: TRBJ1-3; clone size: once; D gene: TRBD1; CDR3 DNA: TGTGCCTGGAGTGGACAGGGGACCAGCTCTGGAAACACCATATATTTT; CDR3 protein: CAWSGQGTSSGNTIYF
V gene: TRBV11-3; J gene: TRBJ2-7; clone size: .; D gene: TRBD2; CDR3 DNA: TGTGCCAGCAGCCTCGGGCTAGCGGGAGTGTCCGAGCAGTACTTC; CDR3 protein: CASSLGLAGVSEQYF
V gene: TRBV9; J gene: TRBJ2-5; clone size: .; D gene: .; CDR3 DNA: TGTGCCAGCAGCGTCGGTGGGGCTACTCAAGAGACCCAGTACTTC; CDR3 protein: CASSVGGATQETQYF
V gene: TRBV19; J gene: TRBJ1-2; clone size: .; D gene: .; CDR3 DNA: TGTGCCAGTAGGAAGGGAACAGGGCGGAACTATGGCTACACCTTC; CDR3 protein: CASRKGTGRNYGYTF
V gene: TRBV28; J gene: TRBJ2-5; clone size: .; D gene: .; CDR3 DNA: TGTGCCAGCGGAAAAGAGACCCAGTACTTC; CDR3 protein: CASGKETQYF
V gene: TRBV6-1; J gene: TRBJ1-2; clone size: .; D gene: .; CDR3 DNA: TGTGCCAGCAGCCTCACCGGTAACTATGGCTACACCTTC; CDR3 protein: CASSLTGNYGYTF
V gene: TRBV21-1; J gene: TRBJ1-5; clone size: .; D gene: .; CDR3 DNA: TGTGCCAGCAGCAAAGTGGGGGAAGGGGATCAGCCCCAGCATTTT; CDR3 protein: CASSKVGEGDQPQHF
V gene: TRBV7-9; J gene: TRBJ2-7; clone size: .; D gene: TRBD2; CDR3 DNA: TGTGCCAGCAGCTTCCCGACTAGCGGGAGACCGCGAGAGCAGTACTTC; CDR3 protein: CASSFPTSGRPREQYF